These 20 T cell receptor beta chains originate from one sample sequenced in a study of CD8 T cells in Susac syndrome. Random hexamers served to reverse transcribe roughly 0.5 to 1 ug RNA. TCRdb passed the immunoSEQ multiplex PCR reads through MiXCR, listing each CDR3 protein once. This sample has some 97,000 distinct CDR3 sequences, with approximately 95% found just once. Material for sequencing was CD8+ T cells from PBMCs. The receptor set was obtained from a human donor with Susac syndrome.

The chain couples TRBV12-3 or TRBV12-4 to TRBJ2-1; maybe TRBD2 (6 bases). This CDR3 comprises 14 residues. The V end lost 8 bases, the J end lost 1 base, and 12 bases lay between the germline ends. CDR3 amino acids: CASGLGGSYNEQFF. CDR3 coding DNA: TGTGCCAGCGGACTCGGGGGTTCCTACAATGAGCAGTTCTTC.

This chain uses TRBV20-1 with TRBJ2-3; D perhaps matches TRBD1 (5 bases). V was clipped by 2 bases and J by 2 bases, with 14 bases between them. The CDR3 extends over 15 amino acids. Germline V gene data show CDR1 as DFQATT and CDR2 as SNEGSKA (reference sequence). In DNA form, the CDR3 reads TGCAGTGCTAGATCCCCCAGGGATAACACAGATACGCAGTATTTT. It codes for CSARSPRDNTDTQYF.

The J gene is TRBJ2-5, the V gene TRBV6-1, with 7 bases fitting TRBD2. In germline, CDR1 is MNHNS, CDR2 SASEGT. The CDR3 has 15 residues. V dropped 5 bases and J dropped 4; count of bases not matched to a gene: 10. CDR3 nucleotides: TGTGCCAGCAGTCCAGGCGGGAGTTTCACAGAGACCCAGTACTTC. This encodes CASSPGGSFTETQYF.

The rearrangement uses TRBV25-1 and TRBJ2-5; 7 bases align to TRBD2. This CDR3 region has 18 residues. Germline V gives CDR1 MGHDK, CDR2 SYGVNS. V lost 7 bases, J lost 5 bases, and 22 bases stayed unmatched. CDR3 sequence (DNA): TGTGCCAGCACACAGCGAGGAGTAGGCGGGGGTCGGCAGGAGACCCAGTACTTC. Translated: CASTQRGVGGGRQETQYF. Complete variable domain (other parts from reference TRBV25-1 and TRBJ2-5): EADIYQTPRYLVIGTGKKITLECSQTMGHDKMYWYQQDPGMELHLIHYSYGVNSTEKGDLSSESTVSRIRTEHFPLTLESARPSHTSQYLCASTQRGVGGGRQETQYFGPGTRLLVL.

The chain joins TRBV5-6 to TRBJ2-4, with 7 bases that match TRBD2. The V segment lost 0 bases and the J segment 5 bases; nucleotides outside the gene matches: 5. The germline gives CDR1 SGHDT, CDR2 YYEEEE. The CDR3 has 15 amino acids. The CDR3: CASSLVGAGENIQYF. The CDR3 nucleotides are TGTGCCAGCAGCTTGGTGGGTGCGGGGGAAAACATTCAGTACTTC.

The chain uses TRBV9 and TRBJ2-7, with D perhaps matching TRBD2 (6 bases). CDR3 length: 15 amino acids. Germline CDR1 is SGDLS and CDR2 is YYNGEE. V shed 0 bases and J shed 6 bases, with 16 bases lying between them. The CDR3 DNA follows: TGTGCCAGCAGCGTAGTAGATAGCGGAGTCGGCGAGCAGTACTTC. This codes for CASSVVDSGVGEQYF. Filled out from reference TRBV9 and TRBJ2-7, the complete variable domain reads DSGVTQTPKHLITATGQRVTLRCSPRSGDLSVYWYQQSLDQGLQFLIQYYNGEERAKGNILERFSAQQFPDLHSELNLSSLELGDSALYFCASSVVDSGVGEQYFGPGTRLTVT.

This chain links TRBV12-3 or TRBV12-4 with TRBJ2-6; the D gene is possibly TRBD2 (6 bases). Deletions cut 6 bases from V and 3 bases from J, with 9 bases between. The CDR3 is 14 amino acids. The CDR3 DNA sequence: TGTGCCAGCAGCCCCGGGGGTGGGGCCAACGTCCTGACTTTC. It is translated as CASSPGGGANVLTF.

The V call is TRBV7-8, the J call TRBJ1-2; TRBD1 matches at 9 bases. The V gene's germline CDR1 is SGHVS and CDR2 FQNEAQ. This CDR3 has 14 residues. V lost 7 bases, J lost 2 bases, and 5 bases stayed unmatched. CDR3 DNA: TGTGCCAGCACCATAGGACAGGGGAACTATGGCTACACCTTC. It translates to CASTIGQGNYGYTF.

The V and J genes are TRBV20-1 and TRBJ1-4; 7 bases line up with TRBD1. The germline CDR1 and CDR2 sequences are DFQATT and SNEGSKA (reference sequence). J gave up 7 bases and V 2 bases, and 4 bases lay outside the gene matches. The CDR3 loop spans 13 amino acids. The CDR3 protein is CSARRTGSEKLFF. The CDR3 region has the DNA TGCAGTGCTAGAAGGACAGGTAGTGAAAAACTGTTTTTT.

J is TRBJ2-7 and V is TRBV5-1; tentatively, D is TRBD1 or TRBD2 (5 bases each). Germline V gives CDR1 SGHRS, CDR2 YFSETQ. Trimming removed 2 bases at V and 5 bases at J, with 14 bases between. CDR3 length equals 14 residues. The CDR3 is CASSFGTINHEQYF. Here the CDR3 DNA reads TGCGCCAGCAGCTTCGGGACCATCAACCACGAGCAGTACTTC.

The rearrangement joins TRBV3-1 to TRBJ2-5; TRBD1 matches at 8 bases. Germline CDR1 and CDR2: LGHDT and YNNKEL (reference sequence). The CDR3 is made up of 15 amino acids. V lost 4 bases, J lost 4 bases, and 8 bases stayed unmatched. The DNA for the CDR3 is TGTGCCAGCAGCCCCGACGGGACAGGAGGAGAGACCCAGTACTTC. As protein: CASSPDGTGGETQYF.

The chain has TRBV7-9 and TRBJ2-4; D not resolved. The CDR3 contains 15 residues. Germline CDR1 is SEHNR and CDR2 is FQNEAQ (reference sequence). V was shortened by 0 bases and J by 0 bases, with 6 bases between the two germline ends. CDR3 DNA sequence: TGTGCCAGCAGCTTAGCGTCCCTAGCCAAAAACATTCAGTACTTC. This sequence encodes CASSLASLAKNIQYF.

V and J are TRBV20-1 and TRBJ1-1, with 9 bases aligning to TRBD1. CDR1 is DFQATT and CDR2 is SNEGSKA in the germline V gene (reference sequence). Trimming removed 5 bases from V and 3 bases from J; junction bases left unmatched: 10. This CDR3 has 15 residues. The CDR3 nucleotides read TGCAGTGCTCCCGGACAGGGGCAGGGTGACACTGAAGCTTTCTTT. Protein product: CSAPGQGQGDTEAFF.

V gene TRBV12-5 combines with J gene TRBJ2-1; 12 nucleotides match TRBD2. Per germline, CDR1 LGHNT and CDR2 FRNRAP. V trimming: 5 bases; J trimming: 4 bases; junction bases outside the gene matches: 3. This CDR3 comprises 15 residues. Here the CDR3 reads CASGTLAGGYNEQFF. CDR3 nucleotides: TGTGCTAGTGGTACCCTAGCGGGGGGGTACAATGAGCAGTTCTTC. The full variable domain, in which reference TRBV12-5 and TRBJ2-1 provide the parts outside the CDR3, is DARVTQTPRHKVTEMGQEVTMRCQPILGHNTVFWYRQTMMQGLELLAYFRNRAPLDDSGMPKDRFSAEMPDATLATLKIQPSEPRDSAVYFCASGTLAGGYNEQFFGPGTRLTVL.

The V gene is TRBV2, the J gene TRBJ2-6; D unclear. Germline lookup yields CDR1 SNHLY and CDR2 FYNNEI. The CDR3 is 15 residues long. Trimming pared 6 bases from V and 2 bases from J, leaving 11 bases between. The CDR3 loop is CASRPNKAGANVLTF. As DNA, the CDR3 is TGTGCCAGCAGGCCAAACAAGGCTGGGGCCAACGTCCTGACTTTC.

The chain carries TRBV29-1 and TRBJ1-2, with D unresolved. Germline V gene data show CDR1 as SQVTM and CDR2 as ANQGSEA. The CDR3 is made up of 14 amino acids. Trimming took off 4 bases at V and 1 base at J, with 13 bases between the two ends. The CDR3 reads CSVVGGKFNYGYTF. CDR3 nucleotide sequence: TGCAGCGTTGTGGGCGGAAAATTTAACTATGGCTACACCTTC.

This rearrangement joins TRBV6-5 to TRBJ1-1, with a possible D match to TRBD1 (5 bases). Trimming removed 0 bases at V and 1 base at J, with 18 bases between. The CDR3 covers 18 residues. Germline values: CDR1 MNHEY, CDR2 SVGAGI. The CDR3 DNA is TGTGCCAGCAGTTACTCGAGTAGGGGCGGGGGAGGGAACACTGAAGCTTTCTTT. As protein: CASSYSSRGGGGNTEAFF.

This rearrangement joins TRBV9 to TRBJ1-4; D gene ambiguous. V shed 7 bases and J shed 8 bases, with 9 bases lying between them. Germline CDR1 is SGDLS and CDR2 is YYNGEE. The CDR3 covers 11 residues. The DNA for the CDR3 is TGTGCCAGCTCGCGAGGGGAAAAACTGTTTTTT. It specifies CASSRGEKLFF.

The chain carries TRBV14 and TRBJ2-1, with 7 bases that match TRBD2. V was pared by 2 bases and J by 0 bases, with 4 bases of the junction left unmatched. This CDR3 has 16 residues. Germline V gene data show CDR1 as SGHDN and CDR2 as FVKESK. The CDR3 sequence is CASSQWGGNSYNEQFF. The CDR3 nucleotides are TGTGCCAGCAGCCAATGGGGGGGAAACTCCTACAATGAGCAGTTCTTC.

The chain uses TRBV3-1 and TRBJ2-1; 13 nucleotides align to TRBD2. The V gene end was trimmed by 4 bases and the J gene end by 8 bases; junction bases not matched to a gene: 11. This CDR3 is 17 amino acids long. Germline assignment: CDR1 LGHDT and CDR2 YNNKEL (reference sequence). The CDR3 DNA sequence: TGTGCCAGCAGCCCCCCACGGACTAGCGGGAGTATCGATGAGCAGTTCTTC. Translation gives CASSPPRTSGSIDEQFF.